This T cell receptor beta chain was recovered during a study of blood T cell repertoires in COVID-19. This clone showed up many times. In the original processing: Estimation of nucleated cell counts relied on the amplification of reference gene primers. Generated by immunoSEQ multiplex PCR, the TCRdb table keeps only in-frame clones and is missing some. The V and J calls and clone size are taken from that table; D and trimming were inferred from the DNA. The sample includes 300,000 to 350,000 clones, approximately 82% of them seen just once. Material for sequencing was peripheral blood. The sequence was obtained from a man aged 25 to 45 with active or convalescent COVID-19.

This chain's CDR3 is CASSQGQGVGYGYTF. For the CDR3, the DNA is TGTGCCAGCAGCCAAGGACAGGGGGTCGGCTATGGCTACACCTTC. The chain couples TRBV4-2 to TRBJ1-2; TRBD1 aligns across 9 bases. CDR3 size: 15 residues. Germline V CDR1 and CDR2: LGHNA, YNFKEQ. The ends lost 1 base at V and 4 bases at J; junction bases unmatched: 4.